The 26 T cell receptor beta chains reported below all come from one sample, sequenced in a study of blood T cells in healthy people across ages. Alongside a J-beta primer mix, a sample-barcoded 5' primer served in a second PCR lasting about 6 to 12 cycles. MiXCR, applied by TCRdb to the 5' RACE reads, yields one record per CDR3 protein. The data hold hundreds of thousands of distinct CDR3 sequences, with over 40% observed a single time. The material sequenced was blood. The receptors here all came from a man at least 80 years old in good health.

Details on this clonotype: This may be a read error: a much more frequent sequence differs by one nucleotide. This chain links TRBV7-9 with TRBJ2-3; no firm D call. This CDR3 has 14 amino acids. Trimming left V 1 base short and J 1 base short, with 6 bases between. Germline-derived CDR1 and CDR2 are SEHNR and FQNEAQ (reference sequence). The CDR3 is CASSLGHGTDTQYF. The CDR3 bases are TGTGCCAGCAGCTTAGGACACGGCACAGATACGCAGTATTTT.

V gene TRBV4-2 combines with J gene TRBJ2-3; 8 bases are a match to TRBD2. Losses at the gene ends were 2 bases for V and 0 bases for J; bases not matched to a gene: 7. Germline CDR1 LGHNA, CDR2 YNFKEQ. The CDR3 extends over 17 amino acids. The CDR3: CASSQSPSGLSTDTQYF. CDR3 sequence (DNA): TGTGCCAGCAGCCAATCCCCTAGCGGGCTTAGCACAGATACGCAGTATTTT.

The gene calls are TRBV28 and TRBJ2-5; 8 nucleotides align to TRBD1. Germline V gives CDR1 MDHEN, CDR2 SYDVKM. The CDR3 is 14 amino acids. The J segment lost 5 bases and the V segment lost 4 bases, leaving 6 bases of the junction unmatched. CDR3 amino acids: CASSSRRGRETQYF. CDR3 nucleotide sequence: TGTGCCAGCAGTTCCCGCAGGGGGCGGGAGACCCAGTACTTC.

CDR3 loop: CASSQEGSPSNYGYTF. CDR3 nucleotide sequence: TGTGCCAGCAGCCAAGAAGGATCCCCCTCTAACTATGGCTACACCTTC. The chain links TRBV14 to TRBJ1-2; D gene uncertain. Per germline, CDR1 SGHDN and CDR2 FVKESK. CDR3 length equals 16 residues. The V gene lost 0 bases and the J gene lost 0 bases, with 11 bases spanning the gap.

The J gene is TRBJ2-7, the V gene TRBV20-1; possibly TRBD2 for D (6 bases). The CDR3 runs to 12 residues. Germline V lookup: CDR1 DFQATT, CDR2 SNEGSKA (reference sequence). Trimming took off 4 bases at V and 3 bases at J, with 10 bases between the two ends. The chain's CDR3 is CSAMWRGYEQYF. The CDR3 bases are TGCAGTGCTATGTGGCGGGGCTACGAGCAGTACTTC.

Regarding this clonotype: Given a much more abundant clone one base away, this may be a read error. CDR3 sequence (DNA): TGTGCCAGCAGTGTGGTGGGGACCTACGAGCAGTACTTC. Its protein is CASSVVGTYEQYF. The J gene is TRBJ2-5, the V gene TRBV27, with D hard to call. The end of the DNA is better explained by TRBJ2-7, so the J call may be wrong. The germline CDR1 and CDR2 sequences are MNHEY and SMNVEV (reference sequence). The CDR3 length is 13 residues.

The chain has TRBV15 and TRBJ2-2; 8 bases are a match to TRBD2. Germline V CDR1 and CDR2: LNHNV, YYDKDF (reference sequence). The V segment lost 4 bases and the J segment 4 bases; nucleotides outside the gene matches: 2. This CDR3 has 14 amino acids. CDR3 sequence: CATSTRGATGELFF. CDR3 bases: TGTGCCACCAGCACGCGGGGGGCCACCGGGGAGCTGTTTTTT. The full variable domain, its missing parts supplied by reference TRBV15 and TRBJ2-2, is DAMVIQNPRYQVTQFGKPVTLSCSQTLNHNVMYWYQQKSSQAPKLLFHYYDKDFNNEADTPDNFQSRRPNTSFCFLDIRSPGLGDTAMYLCATSTRGATGELFFGEGSRLTVL.

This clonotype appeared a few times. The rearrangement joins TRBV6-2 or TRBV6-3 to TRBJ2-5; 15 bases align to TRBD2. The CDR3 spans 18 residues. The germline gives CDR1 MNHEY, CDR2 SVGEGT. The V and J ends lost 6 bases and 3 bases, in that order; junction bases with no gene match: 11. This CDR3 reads CASRGGLAGGFQKETQYF. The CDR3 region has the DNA TGTGCCAGCAGGGGAGGACTAGCGGGGGGGTTTCAGAAAGAGACCCAGTACTTC.

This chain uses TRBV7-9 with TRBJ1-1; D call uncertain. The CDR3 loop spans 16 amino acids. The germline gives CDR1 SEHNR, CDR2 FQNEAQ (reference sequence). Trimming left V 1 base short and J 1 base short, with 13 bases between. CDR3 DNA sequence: TGTGCCAGCAGCTTAGGAGTGGCGGGGTGGAACACTGAAGCTTTCTTT. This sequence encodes CASSLGVAGWNTEAFF.

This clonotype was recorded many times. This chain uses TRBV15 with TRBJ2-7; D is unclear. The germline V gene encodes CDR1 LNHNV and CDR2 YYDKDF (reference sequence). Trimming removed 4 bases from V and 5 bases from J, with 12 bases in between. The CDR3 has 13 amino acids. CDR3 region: CATSTGSANEQYF. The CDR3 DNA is TGTGCCACCAGCACCGGGTCGGCGAACGAGCAGTACTTC.

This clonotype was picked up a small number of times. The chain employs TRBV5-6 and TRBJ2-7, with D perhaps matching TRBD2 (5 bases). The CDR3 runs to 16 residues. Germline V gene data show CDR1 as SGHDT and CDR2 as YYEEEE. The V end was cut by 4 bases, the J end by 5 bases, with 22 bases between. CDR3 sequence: CASSQLRDRGTNEQYF. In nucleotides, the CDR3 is TGTGCCAGCAGCCAACTCCGGGATCGCGGTACCAACGAGCAGTACTTC.

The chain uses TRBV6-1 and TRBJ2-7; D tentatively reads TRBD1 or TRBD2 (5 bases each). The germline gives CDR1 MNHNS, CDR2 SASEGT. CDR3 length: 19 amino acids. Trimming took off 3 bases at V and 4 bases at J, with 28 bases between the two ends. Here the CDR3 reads CASSEGPFGVRNPKYEQYF. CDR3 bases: TGTGCCAGCAGTGAGGGACCGTTTGGGGTCCGAAACCCTAAATACGAGCAGTACTTC.

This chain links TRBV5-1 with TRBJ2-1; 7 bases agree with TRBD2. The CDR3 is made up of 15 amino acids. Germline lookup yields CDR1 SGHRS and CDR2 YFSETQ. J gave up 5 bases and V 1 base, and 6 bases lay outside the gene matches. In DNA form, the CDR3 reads TGCGCCAGCAGCTTGTCCAGCGGGGTGAACAATGAGCAGTTCTTC. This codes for CASSLSSGVNNEQFF.

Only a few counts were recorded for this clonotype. CDR3 sequence (DNA): TGTGCCAGCAGGGCGGGACGGCTGAACACTGAAGCTTTCTTT. Translation: CASRAGRLNTEAFF. The chain joins TRBV2 to TRBJ1-1; maybe TRBD1 (5 bases). The V and J ends lost 6 bases and 0 bases respectively, with 11 bases between them. Germline V gives CDR1 SNHLY, CDR2 FYNNEI. The CDR3 runs to 14 residues.

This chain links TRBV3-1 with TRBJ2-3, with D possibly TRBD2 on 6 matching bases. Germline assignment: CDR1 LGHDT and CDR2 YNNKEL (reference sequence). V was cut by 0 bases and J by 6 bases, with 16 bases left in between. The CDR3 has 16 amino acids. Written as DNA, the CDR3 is TGTGCCAGCAGCCAAGATGTCGGCGGGGTCTGGGATACGCAGTATTTT. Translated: CASSQDVGGVWDTQYF.

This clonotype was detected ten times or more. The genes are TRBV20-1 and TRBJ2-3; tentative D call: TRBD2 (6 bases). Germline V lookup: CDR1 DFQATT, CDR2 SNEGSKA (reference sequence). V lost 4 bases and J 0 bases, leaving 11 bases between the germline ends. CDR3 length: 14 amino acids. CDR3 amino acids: CSATSGVSTDTQYF. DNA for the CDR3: TGCAGTGCTACTTCGGGGGTCAGCACAGATACGCAGTATTTT.

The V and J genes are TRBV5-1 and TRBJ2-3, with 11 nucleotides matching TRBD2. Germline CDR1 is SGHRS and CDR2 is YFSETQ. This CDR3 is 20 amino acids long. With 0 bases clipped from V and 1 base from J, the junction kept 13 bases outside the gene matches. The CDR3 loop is CASSLGPTSGRMDRTDTQYF. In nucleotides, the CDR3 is TGCGCCAGCAGCTTGGGCCCCACTAGCGGGAGAATGGATCGCACAGATACGCAGTATTTT.

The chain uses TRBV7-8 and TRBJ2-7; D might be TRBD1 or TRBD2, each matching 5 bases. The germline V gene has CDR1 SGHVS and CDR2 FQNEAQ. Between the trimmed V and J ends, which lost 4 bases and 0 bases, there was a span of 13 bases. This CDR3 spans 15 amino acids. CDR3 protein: CASSSYGTLSYEQYF. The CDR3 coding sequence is TGTGCCAGCAGCTCTTACGGGACCCTCTCCTACGAGCAGTACTTC. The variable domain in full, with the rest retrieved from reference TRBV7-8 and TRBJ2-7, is GAGVSQSPRYKVAKRGQDVALRCDPISGHVSLFWYQQALGQGPEFLTYFQNEAQLDKSGLPSDRFFAERPEGSVSTLKIQRTQQEDSAVYLCASSSYGTLSYEQYFGPGTRLTVT.

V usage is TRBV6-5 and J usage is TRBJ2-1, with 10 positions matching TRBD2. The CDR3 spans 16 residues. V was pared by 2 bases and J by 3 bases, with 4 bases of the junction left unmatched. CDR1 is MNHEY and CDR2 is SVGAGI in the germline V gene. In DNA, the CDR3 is TGTGCCAGCAGTTACAGCGGGAGGGGCTTCTACAATGAGCAGTTCTTC. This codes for CASSYSGRGFYNEQFF.

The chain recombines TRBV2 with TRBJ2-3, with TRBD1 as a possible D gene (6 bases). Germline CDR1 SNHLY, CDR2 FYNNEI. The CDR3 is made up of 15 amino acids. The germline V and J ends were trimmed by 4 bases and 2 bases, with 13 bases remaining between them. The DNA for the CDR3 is TGTGCCAGCAGTGCGCAGAGGACAGTCACAGATACGCAGTATTTT. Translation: CASSAQRTVTDTQYF.

The CDR3 region is CASSPFGETGNQPQHF. The CDR3 DNA reads TGTGCCAGCAGTCCTTTTGGGGAAACGGGCAATCAGCCCCAGCATTTT. The V gene is TRBV25-1, the J gene TRBJ1-5; no reliable D call. CDR3 length: 16 amino acids. Germline V gives CDR1 MGHDK, CDR2 SYGVNS. Trimming stripped 5 bases from V and 2 bases from J, with 16 bases between.

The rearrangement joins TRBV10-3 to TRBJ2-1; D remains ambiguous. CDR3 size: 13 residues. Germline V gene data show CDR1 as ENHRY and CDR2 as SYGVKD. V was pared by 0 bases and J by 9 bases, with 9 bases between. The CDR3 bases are TGTGCCATCAGTGAGTCGAAGTGGGGTGAGCAGTTCTTC. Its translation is CAISESKWGEQFF.

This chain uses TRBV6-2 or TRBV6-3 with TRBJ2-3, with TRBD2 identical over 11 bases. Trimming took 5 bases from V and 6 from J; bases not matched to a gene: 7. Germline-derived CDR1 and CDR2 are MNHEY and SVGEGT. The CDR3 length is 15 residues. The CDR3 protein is CASSPGLAVLDTQYF. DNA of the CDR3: TGTGCCAGCAGTCCGGGACTAGCGGTGCTGGATACGCAGTATTTT.

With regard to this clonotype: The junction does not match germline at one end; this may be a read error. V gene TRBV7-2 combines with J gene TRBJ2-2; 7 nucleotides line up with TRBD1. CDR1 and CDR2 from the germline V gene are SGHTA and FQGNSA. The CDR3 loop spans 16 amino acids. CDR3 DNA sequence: TGTGCCGGCAGCTCACAGCCGGGACAGACCACCGGGGAGCTGTTTTTT. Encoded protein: CAGSSQPGQTTGELFF.

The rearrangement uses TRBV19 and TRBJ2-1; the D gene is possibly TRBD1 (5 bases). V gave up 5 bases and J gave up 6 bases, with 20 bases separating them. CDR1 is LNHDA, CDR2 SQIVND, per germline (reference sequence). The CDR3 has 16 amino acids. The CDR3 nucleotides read TGTGCCAGTAGTCCCAATGGGGCCAGGGCCAGCAATGAGCAGTTCTTC. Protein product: CASSPNGARASNEQFF.

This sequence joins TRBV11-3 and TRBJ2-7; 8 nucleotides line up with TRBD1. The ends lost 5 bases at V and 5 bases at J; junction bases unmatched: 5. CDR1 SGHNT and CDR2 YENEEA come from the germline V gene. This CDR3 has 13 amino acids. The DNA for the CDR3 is TGTGCCAGCAGCCACCGACAGGGGAACGAGCAGTACTTC. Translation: CASSHRQGNEQYF.